The next 5 T cell receptor beta chains were all read from a single sample in a study of preoperative IRX-2 immunotherapy in early breast cancer. Treatment in this sample: preoperative locoregional IRX-2 cytokine immunotherapy. Method: immunoSEQ multiplex PCR; TCRdb's copy keeps in-frame clones and lacks some. The sample contains 30,000 to 35,000 clones, roughly 96% of which appear only once. This sample was obtained from a patient treated with IRX-2 immunotherapy. The receptors shown here come from a human donor with breast cancer.

This clone was seen just once. This chain uses TRBV7-2 with TRBJ1-5, with a tentative D call TRBD1 (5 bases). CDR3 length: 16 amino acids. V lost 5 bases and J lost 2, with 16 bases in between. Germline CDR1 reads SGHTA; CDR2 reads FQGNSA. As DNA, the CDR3 is TGTGCCAGCAGCCGAGTCGCAGGGAAGGGCAATCAGCCCCAGCATTTT. Protein: CASSRVAGKGNQPQHF.

The rearrangement uses TRBV16 and TRBJ1-4; D is unresolved. In germline, CDR1 is KGHSY, CDR2 FQNENV. The CDR3 is 15 amino acids. Between the trimmed V and J ends, which lost 2 bases and 8 bases, there was a span of 15 bases. The CDR3 sequence is CASSQASGYGEKLFF. The CDR3 DNA is TGTGCCAGCAGCCAAGCGTCAGGCTACGGGGAAAAACTGTTTTTT.

The chain is built from TRBV6-1 and TRBJ2-1; 9 bases align to TRBD1. The CDR3 extends over 15 amino acids. Germline V gene lookup returns CDR1 MNHNS and CDR2 SASEGT. V gave up 1 base and J gave up 5 bases; unmatched junction bases: 3. CDR3 residues: CASSEDRGLDNEQFF. The CDR3 nucleotides read TGTGCCAGCAGTGAAGACAGGGGGCTTGACAATGAGCAGTTCTTC.

In DNA, the CDR3 is TGTGCCAGCAGTCTACCTCTGGACACCGGGGAGCTGTTTTTT. Translation: CASSLPLDTGELFF. V usage is TRBV7-9 and J usage is TRBJ2-2; D remains ambiguous. This CDR3 has 14 residues. Trimming removed 6 bases from V and 3 bases from J, with 11 bases in between. Germline V gene data show CDR1 as SEHNR and CDR2 as FQNEAQ (reference sequence).

This chain uses TRBV6-5 with TRBJ2-7, with D tentatively TRBD2 (5 bases). V lost 0 bases to trimming and J lost 2 bases, with 8 bases between them. Germline V gene sequence: CDR1 MNHEY, CDR2 SVGAGI. The CDR3 spans 14 residues. DNA of the CDR3: TGTGCCAGCAGTTACTCGGGGAGAACCTACGAGCAGTACTTC. Translating it yields CASSYSGRTYEQYF.